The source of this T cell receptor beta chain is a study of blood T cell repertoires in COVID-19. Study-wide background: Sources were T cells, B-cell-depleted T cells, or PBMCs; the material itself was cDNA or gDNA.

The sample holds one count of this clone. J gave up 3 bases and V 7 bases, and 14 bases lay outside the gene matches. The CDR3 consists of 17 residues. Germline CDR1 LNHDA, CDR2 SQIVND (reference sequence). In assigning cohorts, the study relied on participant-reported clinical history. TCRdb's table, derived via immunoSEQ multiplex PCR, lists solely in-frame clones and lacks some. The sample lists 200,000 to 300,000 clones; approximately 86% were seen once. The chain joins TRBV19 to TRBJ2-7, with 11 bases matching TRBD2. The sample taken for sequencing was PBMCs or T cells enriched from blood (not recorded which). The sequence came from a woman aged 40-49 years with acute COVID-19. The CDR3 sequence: CASTPTHLAGGHYEQYF. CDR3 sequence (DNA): TGTGCCAGTACTCCAACCCACCTAGCGGGAGGTCACTACGAGCAGTACTTC.